The sequence of this T cell receptor (beta chain) was determined in a study of brain metastases from non-small cell lung cancer. Measured with immunoSEQ multiplex PCR; TCRdb has only the in-frame clones, and not every one. The profile shows around 8,000 clones, around four fifths of them singletons. Study-wide points: Paired brain metastases and primary tumors largely shared TCR repertoires. Compared with their matched primary tumors, roughly 64% of brain metastases showed expanded T-cell clones. Brain metastases had lower T-cell infiltration than primary tumors.

The V end lost 10 bases, the J end lost 8 bases, and 11 bases lay between the germline ends. CDR3 length: 10 amino acids. Germline V lookup: CDR1 MNHEY, CDR2 SVGAGI. Points on this clone: What it binds is not known.

V and J are TRBV6-5 and TRBJ1-1; D call uncertain. This clonotype originated in a donor aged 40 or over with non-small cell lung cancer. Sample: primary lung tumor tissue. This chain's CDR3 is CATRTVEAFF. For the CDR3, the DNA is TGTGCCACCAGGACGGTCGAAGCTTTCTTT.